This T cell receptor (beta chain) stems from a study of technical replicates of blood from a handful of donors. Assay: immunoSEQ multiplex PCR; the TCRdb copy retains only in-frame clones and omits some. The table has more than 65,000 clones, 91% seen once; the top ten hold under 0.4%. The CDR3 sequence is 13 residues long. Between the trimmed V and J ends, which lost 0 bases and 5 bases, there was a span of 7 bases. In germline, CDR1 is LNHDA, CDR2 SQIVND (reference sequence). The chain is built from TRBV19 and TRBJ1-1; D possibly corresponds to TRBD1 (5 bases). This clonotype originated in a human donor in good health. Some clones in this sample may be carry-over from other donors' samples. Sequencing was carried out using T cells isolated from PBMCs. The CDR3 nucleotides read TGTGCCAGTAGTATAGACAGGGATACTGAAGCTTTCTTT. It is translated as CASSIDRDTEAFF.